The rows below give T cell receptor beta chains drawn from one sample of a study of shared clonotypes between healthy human individuals. Produced via immunoSEQ multiplex PCR; TCRdb's table is partial and in-frame only. This sample has about 470,000 clones, with about four fifths found just once. Sequenced: PBMCs. The receptors here all came from a woman aged 40 to 50 in good health. Some clones in this sample may be carry-over from other donors' samples. Both conserved end residues are part of each CDR3. D genes are given only for firm matches. Clone size is not always given. Where it is, it says once, few, many or a class for expanded clones.

j_call | v_call | clone_size | d_call | cdr3_nt | cdr3_aa
TRBJ1-1 | TRBV30 | few | TRBD1 | TGTGCCTGGAGTTCGGACAGGGGCACTGAAGCTTTCTTT | CAWSSDRGTEAFF
TRBJ1-1 | TRBV28 | NA | TRBD1 | TGTGCCACTGGGACAGCGACATACACTGAAGCTTTCTTT | CATGTATYTEAFF
TRBJ2-3 | TRBV28 | NA | NA | TGTGCCAGCAGACCCCTGACGGGAGCGGGTTTCACAGGTACGCAGTATTTT | CASRPLTGAGFTGTQYF
TRBJ2-3 | TRBV4-1 | NA | NA | TGCGCCAGCAGCCCTAGGCAACCAGATACGCAGTATTTT | CASSPRQPDTQYF
TRBJ2-5 | TRBV6-5 | many | NA | TGTGCCAGCAGTTACTCTTTAGACCGCGGGGAGACCCAGTACTTC | CASSYSLDRGETQYF
TRBJ2-6 | TRBV7-9 | NA | NA | TGTGCCAGCAGCTTAGGTGGGGCCAACGTCCTGACTTTC | CASSLGGANVLTF
TRBJ2-7 | TRBV7-9 | once | NA | TGTGCCAGCAGCCAAGGTTCCTACGAGCAGTACTTC | CASSQGSYEQYF
TRBJ2-2 | TRBV6-4 | few | NA | TGTGCCAGCAGTGACGGGGCAGCCACCGGGGAGCTGTTTTTT | CASSDGAATGELFF
TRBJ1-2 | TRBV2 | NA | TRBD1 | TGTGCCAGCAGTGACCGGGACAGGGGAGACTATGGCTACACCTTC | CASSDRDRGDYGYTF
TRBJ2-7 | TRBV14 | NA | TRBD2 | TGTGCCAGCAGAGAGGGCCAGGGGACTAGCGGCAGGATAACCTACGAGCAGTACTTC | CASREGQGTSGRITYEQYF
TRBJ1-1 | TRBV30 | few | TRBD1 | TGTGCCTGGAGAGGACAGGGGAACACTGAAGCTTTCTTT | CAWRGQGNTEAFF
TRBJ2-5 | TRBV5-6 | NA | TRBD1 | TGTGCCAGCAGCTCCGGGACAGGGGGCCTCCAAGAGACCCAGTACTTC | CASSSGTGGLQETQYF
TRBJ2-7 | TRBV11-2 | medium-sized | TRBD2 | TGTGCCAGCAGCTTAGCCGTAGCGGGGATCTACGAGCAGTACTTC | CASSLAVAGIYEQYF
TRBJ2-7 | TRBV5-4 | few | NA | TGTGCCAGCAGCTTGTTAGAATCCTACGAGCAGTACTTC | CASSLLESYEQYF
TRBJ2-1 | TRBV4-3 | NA | NA | TGCGCCAGCAGCCGTAGCGGTTATAATGAGCAGTTCTTC | CASSRSGYNEQFF
TRBJ1-6 | TRBV2 | NA | NA | TGTGCCAGCAGGCCGACGGGGGGTGATTCACCCCTCCACTTT | CASRPTGGDSPLHF
TRBJ2-1 | TRBV7-9 | NA | TRBD2 | TGTGCCAGCAGCTTAGGGACTAGCGGGACCAATGAGCAGTTCTTC | CASSLGTSGTNEQFF
TRBJ2-7 | TRBV9 | NA | TRBD1 | TGTGCCAGCAGCGTAGGTATGGGGACAGGGGGCTCCTACGAGCAGTACTTC | CASSVGMGTGGSYEQYF
TRBJ1-2 | TRBV18 | NA | NA | TGTGCCAGCTCACCAAATAAAGGGTCGTTTAGCTATGGCTACACCTTC | CASSPNKGSFSYGYTF
TRBJ2-7 | TRBV30 | NA | NA | TGTGCCTGGAGTGTAGAGGGTACTTTGCAGTACTTC | CAWSVEGTLQYF
TRBJ1-1 | TRBV5-6 | NA | TRBD1 | TGTGCCAGCAGCTTTTTACAGGGGACGAACACTGAAGCTTTCTTT | CASSFLQGTNTEAFF
TRBJ2-5 | TRBV28 | NA | TRBD2 | TGTGCCAGCAGTTACACTAGCGGGAGACCCGACCTCCGGGAGACCCAGTACTTC | CASSYTSGRPDLRETQYF